Presented here are 8 T cell receptor beta chains from one specimen sequenced in a study of shared clonotypes between healthy human individuals. The data were produced by immunoSEQ multiplex PCR, yet TCRdb's version contains in-frame clones alone and is incomplete. Here the sample spans about 680,000 clones, roughly 78% being singletons. Sequencing was performed on memory CD4+ T cells sorted from blood. The subset here: CD45RA-negative fraction. These receptors came from a woman aged 25 to 39 in good health.

This clone was seen only a few times. The same CDR3 is also encoded by other DNA sequences in this sample. The chain combines TRBV5-1 with TRBJ2-3, with 9 bases lining up with TRBD1. The CDR3 runs to 15 residues. V lost 4 bases and J lost 2; bases outside the gene matches: 5. The germline CDR1 and CDR2 sequences are SGHRS and YFSETQ. The CDR3 spells CASSPGDRDTDTQYF. For the CDR3, the DNA is TGCGCCAGCAGCCCCGGGGACAGGGACACAGATACGCAGTATTTT. The full variable domain, its missing parts supplied by reference TRBV5-1 and TRBJ2-3, is KAGVTQTPRYLIKTRGQQVTLSCSPISGHRSVSWYQQTPGQGLQFLFEYFSETQRNKGNFPGRFSGRQFSNSRSEMNVSTLELGDSALYLCASSPGDRDTDTQYFGPGTRLTVL.

This chain uses TRBV10-3 with TRBJ2-1; D remains ambiguous. V lost 3 bases and J 2 bases, leaving 8 bases between the germline ends. The CDR3 sequence is 14 residues long. The germline V gene encodes CDR1 ENHRY and CDR2 SYGVKD. This CDR3 reads CAISERHTYNEQFF. CDR3 nucleotide sequence: TGTGCCATCAGTGAACGACATACCTACAATGAGCAGTTCTTC.

The rearrangement joins TRBV7-9 to TRBJ2-7; D ambiguous. The CDR3 has 12 residues. V lost 5 bases to trimming and J lost 6 bases, with 11 bases between them. The V gene's germline CDR1 is SEHNR and CDR2 FQNEAQ (reference sequence). The CDR3 bases are TGTGCCAGCAGCCAAGAGCTGGGCGAGCAGTACTTC. Protein: CASSQELGEQYF.

J is TRBJ2-7 and V is TRBV5-1, with 7 bases aligning to TRBD1. Germline CDR1 is SGHRS and CDR2 is YFSETQ. The V and J ends lost 4 bases and 6 bases, in that order; junction bases with no gene match: 7. The CDR3 extends over 13 amino acids. The CDR3 loop reads CASSLGQVGEQYF. As DNA, the CDR3 is TGCGCCAGCAGCCTCGGACAGGTCGGCGAGCAGTACTTC.

This chain links TRBV7-6 with TRBJ2-3, with D tentatively TRBD1 or TRBD2 (6 bases each). The CDR3 extends over 14 amino acids. V was trimmed by 4 bases and J by 6 bases, leaving 14 bases between them. The germline gives CDR1 SGHVS, CDR2 FNYEAQ. This chain's CDR3 is CASSSQGGSDTQYF. Written as DNA, the CDR3 is TGTGCCAGCAGCTCACAAGGGGGGTCCGATACGCAGTATTTT.

J is TRBJ2-1 and V is TRBV19; maybe TRBD2 (5 bases). Germline CDR1 and CDR2: LNHDA and SQIVND (reference sequence). V dropped 6 bases and J dropped 6 bases, with 15 bases sitting between them. There are 14 residues in the CDR3. The chain's CDR3 is CASSLGLAVNEQFF. The CDR3 DNA is TGTGCCAGTAGCTTGGGCCTAGCCGTCAATGAGCAGTTCTTC.

For the CDR3, the DNA is TGTGCCAGCAGAGAGGACAGGGAGGACTATGGCTACACCTTC. As protein: CASREDREDYGYTF. The chain carries TRBV6-5 and TRBJ1-2; 8 bases align to TRBD1. This CDR3 is 14 amino acids long. CDR1 is MNHEY, CDR2 SVGAGI, per germline. J lost 3 bases, V lost 6 bases, and 6 bases had no gene match.

CDR3 coding DNA: TGTGCCAGCAGCTCTTGGACTAGCGAGACATACGAGCAGTACTTC. It translates to CASSSWTSETYEQYF. V and J are TRBV7-2 and TRBJ2-7, with TRBD2 identical over 9 bases. With 4 bases clipped from V and 4 bases from J, the junction kept 8 bases outside the gene matches. Germline-derived CDR1 and CDR2 are SGHTA and FQGNSA. The CDR3 has 15 residues.